This TCR beta chain was captured in a study of blood T cell repertoires in COVID-19. In the study overall: Sites across the United States, Italy and Spain contributed samples from acute and convalescent COVID-19. The cDNA or gDNA used as material had been derived from T cells, B-cell-depleted T cells, or PBMCs.

Per the original data handling: Estimates of nucleated cell counts were drawn from the amplification of reference gene primers. TCRdb's copy holds only in-frame clones and misses some; the assay was immunoSEQ multiplex PCR. V and J calls and clone size are copied from that table; D and trimming were computed from the DNA. The table lists 30,000 to 40,000 clones, more than 70% of them singletons. The TCR originated in a human donor in a cohort sampled during active COVID-19. Source material: peripheral blood.

The CDR3 nucleotides read TGTGCCAGCAGCTTAGAGGGACAGGGGGGCTATGGCTACACCTTC. Translating gives CASSLEGQGGYGYTF. The V gene is TRBV7-2, the J gene TRBJ1-2; 11 bases are shared with TRBD1. Trimming at V came to 1 base and at J to 4 bases, leaving 2 bases not matched to a gene. The V gene's germline CDR1 is SGHTA and CDR2 FQGNSA. This CDR3 comprises 15 residues. The variable domain in full, with the rest retrieved from reference TRBV7-2 and TRBJ1-2, is GAGVSQSPSNKVTEKGKDVELRCDPISGHTALYWYRQSLGQGLEFLIYFQGNSAPDKSGLPSDRFSAERTGGSVSTLTIQRTQQEDSAVYLCASSLEGQGGYGYTFGSGTRLTVV.